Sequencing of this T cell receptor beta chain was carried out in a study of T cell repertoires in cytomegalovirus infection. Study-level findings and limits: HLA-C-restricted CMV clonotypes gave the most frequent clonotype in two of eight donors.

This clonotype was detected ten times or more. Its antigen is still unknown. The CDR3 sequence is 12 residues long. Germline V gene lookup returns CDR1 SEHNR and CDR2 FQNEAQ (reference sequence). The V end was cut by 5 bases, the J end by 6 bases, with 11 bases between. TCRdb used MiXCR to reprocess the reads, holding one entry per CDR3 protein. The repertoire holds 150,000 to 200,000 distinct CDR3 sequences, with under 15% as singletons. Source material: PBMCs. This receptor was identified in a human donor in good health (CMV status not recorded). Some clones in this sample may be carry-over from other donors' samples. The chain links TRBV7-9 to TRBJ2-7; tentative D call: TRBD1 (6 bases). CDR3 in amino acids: CASSPRDTEQYF. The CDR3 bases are TGTGCCAGCAGCCCCCGGGACACCGAGCAGTACTTC.